The sequence of this T cell receptor (beta chain) was determined in a study of shared clonotypes between healthy human individuals. Across the whole study: The study drew on a couple of women and a few men aged 18 to 49 as donors.

Using immunoSEQ multiplex PCR, the repertoire was profiled, and TCRdb retains in-frame clones only, with some absent. The sample shows about 2,500,000 clones, approximately 92% of them seen only once. Overall study results and limits: Clonotypes not shared had lower generation probabilities than those common to all four donors.

About this clone: Its antigen is as yet unknown.

The CDR3 spans 15 residues. V dropped 2 bases and J dropped 6; count of bases not matched to a gene: 5. The V gene's germline CDR1 is ENHRY and CDR2 SYGVKD. Sequences were obtained from naive CD4+ T cells sorted from blood. Indicated subset: CD45RA+ positively selected. The V gene is TRBV10-3, the J gene TRBJ2-1; 9 positions match TRBD2. The sequence was collected from a young man in good health. For the CDR3, the DNA is TGTGCCATCAGTGAGAGTAATAGCGGGAGCAATGAGCAGTTCTTC. This translates into CAISESNSGSNEQFF.